Listed below are T cell receptor beta chains from one sample, sequenced in a study of beta chain features in type 1 diabetes. The assay was immunoSEQ multiplex PCR, and TCRdb's table has in-frame clones only and misses some. Of roughly 300,000 clones listed, around 9% were seen once; the top ten hold more than 0.8%. Source material: central memory CD4+ T cells from blood. These receptors all stem from a man between 25 and 39 years old with type 1 diabetes. The CDR3 runs from the conserved cysteine through the conserved F or W. The order of the fields is CDR3 DNA, CDR3 protein, D gene, J gene, clone size, V gene. The D gene is left open where the match is weak. For some rows the clone size is stated as once, few or many, or as a class when expanded; others skip it.

CDR3nt: TGTGCCAGCAGCTGGACAGGGGATAGTCAGCCCCAGCATTTT
CDR3aa: CASSWTGDSQPQHF
d_gene: TRBD1
j_gene: TRBJ1-5
abundance: few
v_gene: TRBV5-5

CDR3nt: TGCAGCGCCGATAGCGGGGGCGACACCGGGGAGCTGTTTTTT
CDR3aa: CSADSGGDTGELFF
d_gene: TRBD2
j_gene: TRBJ2-2
abundance: .
v_gene: TRBV29-1

CDR3nt: TGTGCCAAGAGAGGGGATAACCTGTACTTC
CDR3aa: CAKRGDNLYF
d_gene: .
j_gene: TRBJ2-5
abundance: .
v_gene: TRBV2

CDR3nt: TGCGCCAGCAGCTTGGGGGAGTTCAGGGACGACGGCTACACCTTC
CDR3aa: CASSLGEFRDDGYTF
d_gene: .
j_gene: TRBJ1-2
abundance: few
v_gene: TRBV5-1

CDR3nt: TGTGCCAGCAGCCCTCGTGCCAGGGCTGGAAACACCATATATTTT
CDR3aa: CASSPRARAGNTIYF
d_gene: .
j_gene: TRBJ1-3
abundance: few
v_gene: TRBV11-2

CDR3nt: TGTGCCAGCAGTCCAGGGGCAAGTGAAAAACTGTTTTTT
CDR3aa: CASSPGASEKLFF
d_gene: .
j_gene: TRBJ1-4
abundance: .
v_gene: TRBV25-1

CDR3nt: TGCGCCAGCGGGCCTCTAGCGGGGGGGTCATACCTAGCCAAAAACATTCAGTACTTC
CDR3aa: CASGPLAGGSYLAKNIQYF
d_gene: TRBD2
j_gene: TRBJ2-4
abundance: .
v_gene: TRBV10-1

CDR3nt: TGTGCCAGCAGTTTGAGGACAGGGCCCTCACCCCTCCACTTT
CDR3aa: CASSLRTGPSPLHF
d_gene: TRBD1
j_gene: TRBJ1-6
abundance: .
v_gene: TRBV6-5

CDR3nt: TGCGCCAGCAGCCTCCAAGGAGAGGGGCTGGGGGCCTATGGCTACACCTTC
CDR3aa: CASSLQGEGLGAYGYTF
d_gene: .
j_gene: TRBJ1-2
abundance: few
v_gene: TRBV4-3

CDR3nt: TGTGCCAGCAGCCCTATGGAACACATGAACACTGAAGCTTTCTTT
CDR3aa: CASSPMEHMNTEAFF
d_gene: .
j_gene: TRBJ1-1
abundance: few
v_gene: TRBV5-7

CDR3nt: TGTGCCAGTAGCATCGGCTCCGGGGAGCTGTTTTTT
CDR3aa: CASSIGSGELFF
d_gene: .
j_gene: TRBJ2-2
abundance: few
v_gene: TRBV19

CDR3nt: TGTGCCAGAAGCACAAACACAGGGGGCCCTAACAATGAGCAGTTCTTC
CDR3aa: CARSTNTGGPNNEQFF
d_gene: TRBD1
j_gene: TRBJ2-1
abundance: many
v_gene: TRBV5-3

CDR3nt: TGTGCCAGCAGCTTAGGGAACAGGGGACGGGCCAATCAGCCCCAGCATTTT
CDR3aa: CASSLGNRGRANQPQHF
d_gene: TRBD1
j_gene: TRBJ1-5
abundance: many
v_gene: TRBV7-9

CDR3nt: TGTGCCAGCAGTAGTGGACAGGGACCCTCTGGAAACACCATATATTTT
CDR3aa: CASSSGQGPSGNTIYF
d_gene: TRBD1
j_gene: TRBJ1-3
abundance: few
v_gene: TRBV28

CDR3nt: TGTGCCAGCTCACCGGCCAATGGGATGGGAAATTCACCCCTCCACTTT
CDR3aa: CASSPANGMGNSPLHF
d_gene: .
j_gene: TRBJ1-6
abundance: few
v_gene: TRBV18

CDR3nt: TGTGCCAGCAGCCGCCGGGCAAGCGGGGGGCCTACAGATACGCAGTATTTT
CDR3aa: CASSRRASGGPTDTQYF
d_gene: TRBD2
j_gene: TRBJ2-3
abundance: .
v_gene: TRBV7-2

CDR3nt: TGCGCCAGCAGCTTGGGAGGTCAGGGGTACAATGAGCAGTTCTTC
CDR3aa: CASSLGGQGYNEQFF
d_gene: .
j_gene: TRBJ2-1
abundance: once
v_gene: TRBV5-1

CDR3nt: TGTGCCAGCAGCTTAGACGGGACTAGTGATGGCTACACCTTC
CDR3aa: CASSLDGTSDGYTF
d_gene: .
j_gene: TRBJ1-2
abundance: few
v_gene: TRBV7-9

CDR3nt: TGCGCCAGCAGGACAGGGGGCGGGAGCGGGGAGCTGTTTTTT
CDR3aa: CASRTGGGSGELFF
d_gene: TRBD1
j_gene: TRBJ2-2
abundance: few
v_gene: TRBV4-3

CDR3nt: TGTGCCAGCAGCTTGGACAGGGATCAGCCCCAGCATTTT
CDR3aa: CASSLDRDQPQHF
d_gene: TRBD1
j_gene: TRBJ1-5
abundance: few
v_gene: TRBV6-5

CDR3nt: TGTGCCAGCAGCTCACGCACTGAAGCTTTCTTT
CDR3aa: CASSSRTEAFF
d_gene: .
j_gene: TRBJ1-1
abundance: few
v_gene: TRBV13

CDR3nt: TGTGCCAGCAGCGACAGGGGAGGCAATCAGCCCCAGCATTTT
CDR3aa: CASSDRGGNQPQHF
d_gene: TRBD1
j_gene: TRBJ1-5
abundance: .
v_gene: TRBV7-2

CDR3nt: TGTGCCTGGAGTGAGGGGTTCCCCCCCTACGAGCAGTACTTC
CDR3aa: CAWSEGFPPYEQYF
d_gene: .
j_gene: TRBJ2-7
abundance: .
v_gene: TRBV30

CDR3nt: TGTGCCAGCAGCTTAGCTCTCACTGGTACTCTGAACACTGAAGCTTTCTTT
CDR3aa: CASSLALTGTLNTEAFF
d_gene: .
j_gene: TRBJ1-1
abundance: .
v_gene: TRBV7-2

CDR3nt: TGTGCCAGCAGTGAAGCTGGCGGGGAGGTGTTT
CDR3aa: CASSEAGGEVF
d_gene: .
j_gene: TRBJ1-1
abundance: few
v_gene: TRBV2

CDR3nt: TGTGCCAGCAGTGAGGCAGGGACGGACACTGAAGCTTTCTTT
CDR3aa: CASSEAGTDTEAFF
d_gene: .
j_gene: TRBJ1-1
abundance: few
v_gene: TRBV2

CDR3nt: TGTGCCAGCAGCTTTTCCGGGACTAGCGGGGTACAAGAGACCCAGTACTTC
CDR3aa: CASSFSGTSGVQETQYF
d_gene: TRBD2
j_gene: TRBJ2-5
abundance: .
v_gene: TRBV5-6

CDR3nt: TGTGCCAGCACCGACCCGGGAGAAGGTGGCTACACCTTC
CDR3aa: CASTDPGEGGYTF
d_gene: .
j_gene: TRBJ1-2
abundance: many
v_gene: TRBV28

CDR3nt: TGTGCCTGGAGTGCAGGGCAGGGACAGCCCCAGCATTTT
CDR3aa: CAWSAGQGQPQHF
d_gene: .
j_gene: TRBJ1-5
abundance: .
v_gene: TRBV30

CDR3nt: TGTGCCAGCAGTGAAGCGCTCCCTGCAGGGTACAATGAGCAGTTCTTC
CDR3aa: CASSEALPAGYNEQFF
d_gene: .
j_gene: TRBJ2-1
abundance: once
v_gene: TRBV6-1

CDR3nt: TGTGCCAGCAGGGGGAACCGCCGGGGGGATCACTACAATGAGCAGTTCTTC
CDR3aa: CASRGNRRGDHYNEQFF
d_gene: TRBD2
j_gene: TRBJ2-1
abundance: few
v_gene: TRBV2

CDR3nt: TGCGCCAGCAGCTTGACAGGGGGGCGCAATGAAAAACTGTTTTTT
CDR3aa: CASSLTGGRNEKLFF
d_gene: TRBD1
j_gene: TRBJ1-4
abundance: once
v_gene: TRBV5-1

CDR3nt: TGTGCTAGTGGTCCCGGGACAGGGGACACAGATACGCAGTATTTT
CDR3aa: CASGPGTGDTDTQYF
d_gene: TRBD1
j_gene: TRBJ2-3
abundance: .
v_gene: TRBV12-5

CDR3nt: TGTGCCAGCAGCTTGGGGTACAGGGAATACGAGCAGTACTTC
CDR3aa: CASSLGYREYEQYF
d_gene: .
j_gene: TRBJ2-7
abundance: few
v_gene: TRBV5-6

CDR3nt: TGTGCCAGCAGCTTTTCGGCGGGTAGCAATCAGCCCCAGCATTTT
CDR3aa: CASSFSAGSNQPQHF
d_gene: .
j_gene: TRBJ1-5
abundance: few
v_gene: TRBV7-2

CDR3nt: TGTGCCAGCAGCTTGGGCTGGACATCTCTGAACACCATATATTTT
CDR3aa: CASSLGWTSLNTIYF
d_gene: .
j_gene: TRBJ1-3
abundance: few
v_gene: TRBV7-2

CDR3nt: TGTGCCAGCAGCAGAGACGGGACAACTAACTATGGCTACACCTTC
CDR3aa: CASSRDGTTNYGYTF
d_gene: .
j_gene: TRBJ1-2
abundance: .
v_gene: TRBV5-4

CDR3nt: TGTGCCAGCAGCGGCGTGGCCAACCCCGGGGAGCTGTTTTTT
CDR3aa: CASSGVANPGELFF
d_gene: .
j_gene: TRBJ2-2
abundance: .
v_gene: TRBV10-3

CDR3nt: TGTGCCAGTAGTAGAGGACAGTCGGGCAATGAGCAGTTCTTC
CDR3aa: CASSRGQSGNEQFF
d_gene: .
j_gene: TRBJ2-1
abundance: few
v_gene: TRBV19

CDR3nt: TGTGCCAGCAGCGGTGGGAGAGCGGATCAAGAGACCCAGTACTTC
CDR3aa: CASSGGRADQETQYF
d_gene: .
j_gene: TRBJ2-5
abundance: .
v_gene: TRBV9

CDR3nt: TGTGCCAGCAGCTTAGTAAGCCTAACCCTTGGCTCCTACAATGAGCAGTTCTTC
CDR3aa: CASSLVSLTLGSYNEQFF
d_gene: .
j_gene: TRBJ2-1
abundance: few
v_gene: TRBV7-2

CDR3nt: TGTGCCAGCGCGGGGGAGGGGTATAATTCACCCCTCCACTTT
CDR3aa: CASAGEGYNSPLHF
d_gene: .
j_gene: TRBJ1-6
abundance: .
v_gene: TRBV2

CDR3nt: TGTGCCAGCAGCGTAGAAATAGGGGCCAGCTATGGCTACACCTTC
CDR3aa: CASSVEIGASYGYTF
d_gene: .
j_gene: TRBJ1-2
abundance: .
v_gene: TRBV9

CDR3nt: TGTGCCACTACACCCGGGACTAGCGATTCAGATACGCAGTATTTT
CDR3aa: CATTPGTSDSDTQYF
d_gene: TRBD2
j_gene: TRBJ2-3
abundance: few
v_gene: TRBV7-2

CDR3nt: TGTGCCAGTAGTATAGGTTTGGACAGGGACACCGGGGAGCTGTTTTTT
CDR3aa: CASSIGLDRDTGELFF
d_gene: TRBD1
j_gene: TRBJ2-2
abundance: .
v_gene: TRBV19

CDR3nt: TGTGCCAGCTCAAATCAGGGTGCTGCGCAGTATTTT
CDR3aa: CASSNQGAAQYF
d_gene: .
j_gene: TRBJ2-3
abundance: few
v_gene: TRBV2

CDR3nt: TGTGCCAGCAGCCCTGGGTACTTAAGCACAGATACGCAGTATTTT
CDR3aa: CASSPGYLSTDTQYF
d_gene: .
j_gene: TRBJ2-3
abundance: few
v_gene: TRBV7-2

CDR3nt: TGCGCCAGCAGTCAGCACGAGCAGTACTTC
CDR3aa: CASSQHEQYF
d_gene: .
j_gene: TRBJ2-7
abundance: .
v_gene: TRBV23-1

CDR3nt: TGTGCCAGCACCTCGACCGGGACAGGGGGTTACAATGAGCAGTTCTTC
CDR3aa: CASTSTGTGGYNEQFF
d_gene: TRBD1
j_gene: TRBJ2-1
abundance: many
v_gene: TRBV7-8

CDR3nt: TGTGCCAGCAGCTTGGCAGGGGGCAAAGTTGAAGCTTTCTTT
CDR3aa: CASSLAGGKVEAFF
d_gene: TRBD1
j_gene: TRBJ1-1
abundance: few
v_gene: TRBV7-2

CDR3nt: TGTGCCAGCACGGGGAGCGGGGGGAACACCGGGGAGCTGTTTTTT
CDR3aa: CASTGSGGNTGELFF
d_gene: TRBD2
j_gene: TRBJ2-2
abundance: few
v_gene: TRBV27

CDR3nt: TGTGCCAGCAGCGTAGGCGGGGCGGATACGCAGTATTTT
CDR3aa: CASSVGGADTQYF
d_gene: .
j_gene: TRBJ2-3
abundance: few
v_gene: TRBV9

CDR3nt: TGTGCCAGCAGTTTATTATTGTCTGGGGCCAACGTCCTGACTTTC
CDR3aa: CASSLLLSGANVLTF
d_gene: .
j_gene: TRBJ2-6
abundance: .
v_gene: TRBV28

CDR3nt: TGTGCCAGCAGCTTGCTAGCGGCAGATACGCAGTATTTT
CDR3aa: CASSLLAADTQYF
d_gene: TRBD2
j_gene: TRBJ2-3
abundance: few
v_gene: TRBV7-2

CDR3nt: TGTGCCAGCAGCCTCTTCTACGAGCAGTACTTC
CDR3aa: CASSLFYEQYF
d_gene: .
j_gene: TRBJ2-7
abundance: few
v_gene: TRBV5-7